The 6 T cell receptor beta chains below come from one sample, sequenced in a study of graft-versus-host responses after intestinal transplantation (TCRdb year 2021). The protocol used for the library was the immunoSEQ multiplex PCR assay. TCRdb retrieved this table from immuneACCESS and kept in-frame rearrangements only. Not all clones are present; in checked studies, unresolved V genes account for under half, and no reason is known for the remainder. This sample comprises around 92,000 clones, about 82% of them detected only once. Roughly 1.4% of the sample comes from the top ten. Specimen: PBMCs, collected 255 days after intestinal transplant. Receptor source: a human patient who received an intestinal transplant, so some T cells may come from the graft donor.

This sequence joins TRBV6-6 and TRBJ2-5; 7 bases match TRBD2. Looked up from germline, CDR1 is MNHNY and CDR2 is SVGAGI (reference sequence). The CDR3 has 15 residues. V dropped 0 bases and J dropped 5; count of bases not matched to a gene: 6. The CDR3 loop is CASSYSRTSGETQYF. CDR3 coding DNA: TGTGCCAGCAGTTACTCTCGGACTAGTGGGGAGACCCAGTACTTC.

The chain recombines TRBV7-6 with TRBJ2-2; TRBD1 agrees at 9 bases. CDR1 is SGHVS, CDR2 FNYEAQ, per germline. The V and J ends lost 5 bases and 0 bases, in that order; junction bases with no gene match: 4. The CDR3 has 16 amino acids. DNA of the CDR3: TGTGCCAGCAGCCCCCGGACAGGGGCGAACACCGGGGAGCTGTTTTTT. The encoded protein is CASSPRTGANTGELFF. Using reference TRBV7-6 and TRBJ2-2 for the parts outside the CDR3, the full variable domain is GAGVSQSPRYKVTKRGQDVALRCDPISGHVSLYWYRQALGQGPEFLTYFNYEAQQDKSGLPNDRFSAERPEGSISTLTIQRTEQRDSAMYRCASSPRTGANTGELFFGEGSRLTVL.

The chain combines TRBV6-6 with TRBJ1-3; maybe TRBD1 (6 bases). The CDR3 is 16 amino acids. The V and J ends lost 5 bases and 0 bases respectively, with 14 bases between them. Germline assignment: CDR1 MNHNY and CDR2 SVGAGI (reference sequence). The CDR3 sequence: CASSPTRQDSGNTIYF. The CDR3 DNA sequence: TGTGCCAGCAGTCCCACCCGACAGGACTCTGGAAACACCATATATTTT.

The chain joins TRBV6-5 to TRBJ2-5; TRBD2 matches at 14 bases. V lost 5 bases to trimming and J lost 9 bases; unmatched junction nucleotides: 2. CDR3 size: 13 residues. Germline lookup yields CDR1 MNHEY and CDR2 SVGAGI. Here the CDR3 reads CASSRLAGGAQYF. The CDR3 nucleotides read TGTGCCAGCAGTAGACTAGCGGGGGGGGCCCAGTACTTC.

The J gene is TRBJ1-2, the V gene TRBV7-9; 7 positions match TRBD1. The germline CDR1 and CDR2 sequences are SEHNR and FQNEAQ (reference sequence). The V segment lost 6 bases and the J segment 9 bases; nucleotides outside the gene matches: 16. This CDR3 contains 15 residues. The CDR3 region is CASSLNTGTVLSYTF. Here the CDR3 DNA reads TGTGCCAGCAGTTTGAACACCGGGACAGTGTTGAGCTACACCTTC.

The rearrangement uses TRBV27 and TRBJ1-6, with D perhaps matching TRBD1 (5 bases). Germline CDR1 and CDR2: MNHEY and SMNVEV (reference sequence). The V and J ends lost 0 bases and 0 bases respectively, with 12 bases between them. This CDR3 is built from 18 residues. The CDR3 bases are TGTGCCAGCAGTTTATCGCGGGGGTTGAGCTCCTATAATTCACCCCTCCACTTT. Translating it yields CASSLSRGLSSYNSPLHF.